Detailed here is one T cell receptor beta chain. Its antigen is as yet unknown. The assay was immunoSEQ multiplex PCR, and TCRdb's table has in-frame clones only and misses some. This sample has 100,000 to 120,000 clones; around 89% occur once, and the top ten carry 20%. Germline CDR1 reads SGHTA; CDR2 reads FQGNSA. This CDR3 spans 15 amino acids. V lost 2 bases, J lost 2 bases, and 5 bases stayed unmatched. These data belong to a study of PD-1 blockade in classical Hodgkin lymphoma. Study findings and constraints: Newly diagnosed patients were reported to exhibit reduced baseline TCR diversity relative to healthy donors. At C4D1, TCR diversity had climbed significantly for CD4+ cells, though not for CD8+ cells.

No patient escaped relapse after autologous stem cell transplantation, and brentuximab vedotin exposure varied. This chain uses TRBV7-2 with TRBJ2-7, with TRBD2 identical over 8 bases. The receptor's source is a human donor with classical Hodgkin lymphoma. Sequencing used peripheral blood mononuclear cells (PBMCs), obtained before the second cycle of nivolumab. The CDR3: CASSLKVAGTYEQYF. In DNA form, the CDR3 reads TGTGCCAGCAGCTTAAAGGTAGCGGGAACCTACGAGCAGTACTTC. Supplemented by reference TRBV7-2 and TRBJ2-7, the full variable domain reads GAGVSQSPSNKVTEKGKDVELRCDPISGHTALYWYRQSLGQGLEFLIYFQGNSAPDKSGLPSDRFSAERTGGSVSTLTIQRTQQEDSAVYLCASSLKVAGTYEQYFGPGTRLTVT.